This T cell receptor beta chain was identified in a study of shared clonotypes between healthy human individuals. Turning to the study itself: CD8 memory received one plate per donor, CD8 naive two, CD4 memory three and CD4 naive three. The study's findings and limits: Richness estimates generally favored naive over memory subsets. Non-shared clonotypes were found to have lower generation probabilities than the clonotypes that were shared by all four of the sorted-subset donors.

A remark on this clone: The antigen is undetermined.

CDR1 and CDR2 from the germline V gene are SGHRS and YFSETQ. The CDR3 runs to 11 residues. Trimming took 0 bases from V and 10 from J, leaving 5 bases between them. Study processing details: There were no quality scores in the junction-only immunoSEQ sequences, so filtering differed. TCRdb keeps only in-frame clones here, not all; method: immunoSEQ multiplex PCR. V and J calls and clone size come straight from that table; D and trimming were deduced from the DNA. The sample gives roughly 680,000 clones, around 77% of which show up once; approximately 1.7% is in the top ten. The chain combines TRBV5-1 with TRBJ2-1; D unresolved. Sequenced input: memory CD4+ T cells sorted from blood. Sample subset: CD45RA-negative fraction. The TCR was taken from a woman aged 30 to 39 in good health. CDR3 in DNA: TGCGCCAGCAGCTTGGATTGGGAGCAGTTCTTC. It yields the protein CASSLDWEQFF.